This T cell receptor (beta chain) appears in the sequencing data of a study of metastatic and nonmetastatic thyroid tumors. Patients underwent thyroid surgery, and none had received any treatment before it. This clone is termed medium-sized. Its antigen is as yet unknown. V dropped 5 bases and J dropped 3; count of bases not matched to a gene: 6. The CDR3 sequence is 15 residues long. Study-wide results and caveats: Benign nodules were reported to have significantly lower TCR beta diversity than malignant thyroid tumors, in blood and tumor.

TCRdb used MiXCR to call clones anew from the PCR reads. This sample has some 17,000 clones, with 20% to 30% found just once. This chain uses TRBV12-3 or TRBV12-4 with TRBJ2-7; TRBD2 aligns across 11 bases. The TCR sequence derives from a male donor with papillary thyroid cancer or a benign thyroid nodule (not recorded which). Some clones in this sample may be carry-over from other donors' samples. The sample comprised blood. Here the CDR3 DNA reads TGTGCCAGCAGTCCCCCGACTAGCGGGATCTACGAGCAGTACTTC. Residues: CASSPPTSGIYEQYF.